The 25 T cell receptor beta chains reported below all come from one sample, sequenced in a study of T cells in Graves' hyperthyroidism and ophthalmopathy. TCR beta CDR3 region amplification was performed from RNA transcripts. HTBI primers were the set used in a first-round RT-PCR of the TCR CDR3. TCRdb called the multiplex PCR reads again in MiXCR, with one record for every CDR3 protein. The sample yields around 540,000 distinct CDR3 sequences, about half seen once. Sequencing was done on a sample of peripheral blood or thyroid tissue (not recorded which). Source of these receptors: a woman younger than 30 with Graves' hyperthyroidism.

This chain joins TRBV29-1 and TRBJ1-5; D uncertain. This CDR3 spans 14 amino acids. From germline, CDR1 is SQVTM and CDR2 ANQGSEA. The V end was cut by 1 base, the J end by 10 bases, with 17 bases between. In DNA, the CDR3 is TGCAGCGTTGAAGTTAGTGCCCACTCCGGACCCCAGCATTTT. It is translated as CSVEVSAHSGPQHF.

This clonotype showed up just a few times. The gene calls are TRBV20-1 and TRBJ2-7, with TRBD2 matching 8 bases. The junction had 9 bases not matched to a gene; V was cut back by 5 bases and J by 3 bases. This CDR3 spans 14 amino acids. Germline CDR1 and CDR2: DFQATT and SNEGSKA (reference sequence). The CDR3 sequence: CSAPLPGGHYEQYF. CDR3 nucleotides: TGCAGTGCTCCCCTTCCGGGAGGGCACTACGAGCAGTACTTC.

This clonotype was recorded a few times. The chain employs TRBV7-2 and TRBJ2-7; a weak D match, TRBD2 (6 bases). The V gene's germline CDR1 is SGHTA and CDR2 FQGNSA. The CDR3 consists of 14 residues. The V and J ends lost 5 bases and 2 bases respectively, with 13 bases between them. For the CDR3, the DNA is TGTGCCAGCAGCCCCGGGACTGTCCCCTACGAGCAGTACTTC. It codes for CASSPGTVPYEQYF.

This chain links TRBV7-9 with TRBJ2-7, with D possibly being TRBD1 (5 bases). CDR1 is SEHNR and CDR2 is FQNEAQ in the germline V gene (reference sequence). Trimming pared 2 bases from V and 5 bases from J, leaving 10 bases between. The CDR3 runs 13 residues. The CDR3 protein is CASSLTGPHEQYF. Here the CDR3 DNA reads TGTGCCAGCAGCTTAACAGGCCCCCACGAGCAGTACTTC. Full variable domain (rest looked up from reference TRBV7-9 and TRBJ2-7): DTGVSQNPRHKITKRGQNVTFRCDPISEHNRLYWYRQTLGQGPEFLTYFQNEAQLEKSRLLSDRFSAERPKGSFSTLEIQRTEQGDSAMYLCASSLTGPHEQYFGPGTRLTVT.

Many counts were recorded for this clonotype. CDR3 sequence reads: CSVSRDRALYEQYF. The DNA of the CDR3 is TGCAGCGTCAGTCGGGACAGGGCTCTTTACGAGCAGTACTTC. V gene TRBV29-1 combines with J gene TRBJ2-7; TRBD1 agrees at 9 bases. The CDR3 is 14 amino acids. Trimming took 6 bases from V and 4 from J; bases not matched to a gene: 10. Per germline, CDR1 SQVTM and CDR2 ANQGSEA.

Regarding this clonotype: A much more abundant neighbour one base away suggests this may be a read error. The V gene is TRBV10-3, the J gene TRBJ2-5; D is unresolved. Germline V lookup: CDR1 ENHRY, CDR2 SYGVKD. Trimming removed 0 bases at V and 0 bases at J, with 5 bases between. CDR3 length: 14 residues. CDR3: CAISESYNQETQYF. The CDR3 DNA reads TGTGCCATCAGTGAGTCGTACAACCAAGAGACCCAGTACTTC.

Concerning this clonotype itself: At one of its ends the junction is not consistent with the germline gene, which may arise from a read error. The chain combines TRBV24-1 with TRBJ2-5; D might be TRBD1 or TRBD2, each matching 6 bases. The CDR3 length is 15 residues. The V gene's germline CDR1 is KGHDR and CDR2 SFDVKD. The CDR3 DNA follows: TGTGCCACCGGTGATGCGGGACATCAAAAAGAGACCCAGTACTTC. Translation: CATGDAGHQKETQYF.

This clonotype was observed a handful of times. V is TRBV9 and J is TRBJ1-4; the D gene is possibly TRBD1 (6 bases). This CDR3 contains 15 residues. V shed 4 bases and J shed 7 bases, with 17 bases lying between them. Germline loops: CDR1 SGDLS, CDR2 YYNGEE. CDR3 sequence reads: CASSPGGTGIEKLFF. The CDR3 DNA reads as TGTGCCAGCAGCCCGGGGGGAACAGGGATTGAAAAACTGTTTTTT.

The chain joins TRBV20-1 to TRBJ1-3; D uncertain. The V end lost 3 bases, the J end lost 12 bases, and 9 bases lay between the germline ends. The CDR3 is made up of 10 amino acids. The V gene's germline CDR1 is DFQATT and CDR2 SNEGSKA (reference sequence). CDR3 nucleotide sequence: TGCAGTGCTAGGAAGGATAGCATATATTTT. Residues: CSARKDSIYF.

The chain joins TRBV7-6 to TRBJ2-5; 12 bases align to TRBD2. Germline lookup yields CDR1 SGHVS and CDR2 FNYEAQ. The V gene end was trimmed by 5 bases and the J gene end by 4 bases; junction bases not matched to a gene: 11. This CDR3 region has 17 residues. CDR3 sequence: CASSPVRLAGVPETQYF. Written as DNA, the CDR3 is TGTGCCAGCAGCCCCGTAAGACTAGCGGGAGTGCCAGAGACCCAGTACTTC.

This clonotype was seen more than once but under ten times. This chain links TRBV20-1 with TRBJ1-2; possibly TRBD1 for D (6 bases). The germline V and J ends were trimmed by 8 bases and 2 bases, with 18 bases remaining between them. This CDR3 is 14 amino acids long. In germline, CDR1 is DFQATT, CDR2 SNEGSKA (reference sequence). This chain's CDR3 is CSTPSRGLNYGYTF. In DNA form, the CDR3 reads TGCAGTACACCGTCCCGGGGGCTGAACTATGGCTACACCTTC.

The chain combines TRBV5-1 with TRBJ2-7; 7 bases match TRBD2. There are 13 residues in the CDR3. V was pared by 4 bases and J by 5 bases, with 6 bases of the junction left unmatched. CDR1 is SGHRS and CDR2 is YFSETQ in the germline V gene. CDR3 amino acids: CASSGTNRNEQYF. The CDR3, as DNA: TGCGCCAGCAGCGGGACTAATAGGAACGAGCAGTACTTC.

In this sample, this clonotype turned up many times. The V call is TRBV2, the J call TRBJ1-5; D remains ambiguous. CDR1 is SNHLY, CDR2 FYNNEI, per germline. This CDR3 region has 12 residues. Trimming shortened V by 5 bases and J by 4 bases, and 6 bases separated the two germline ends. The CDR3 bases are TGTGCCAGCAGTTCGCAAAATCAGCCCCAGCATTTT. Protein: CASSSQNQPQHF.

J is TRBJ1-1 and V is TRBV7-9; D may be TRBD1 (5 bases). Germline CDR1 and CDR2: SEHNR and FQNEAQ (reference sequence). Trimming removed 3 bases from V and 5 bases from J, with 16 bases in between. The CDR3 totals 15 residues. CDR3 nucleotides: TGTGCCAGCAGCTTGATGCGGGGGGGACGGACTGAAGCTTTCTTT. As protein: CASSLMRGGRTEAFF.

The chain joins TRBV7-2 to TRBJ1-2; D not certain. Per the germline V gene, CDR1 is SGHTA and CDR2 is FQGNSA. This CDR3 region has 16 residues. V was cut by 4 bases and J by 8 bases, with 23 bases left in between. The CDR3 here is CASSSRSEKSLGGYTF. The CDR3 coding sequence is TGTGCCAGCAGCTCGCGAAGTGAAAAAAGCCTCGGGGGCTACACCTTC.

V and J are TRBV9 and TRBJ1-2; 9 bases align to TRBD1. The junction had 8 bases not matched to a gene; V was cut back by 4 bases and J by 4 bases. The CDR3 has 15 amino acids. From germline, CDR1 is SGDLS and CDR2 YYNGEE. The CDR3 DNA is TGTGCCAGCAGCCAGGACAGGGGTCAGATCTATGGCTACACCTTC. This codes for CASSQDRGQIYGYTF.

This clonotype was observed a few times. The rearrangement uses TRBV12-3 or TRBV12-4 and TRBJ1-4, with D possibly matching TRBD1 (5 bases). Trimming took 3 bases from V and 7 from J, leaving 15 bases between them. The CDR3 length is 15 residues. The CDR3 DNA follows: TGTGCCAGCAGTTTTCCCTTGGGGGGAAGTGAAAAACTGTTTTTT. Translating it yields CASSFPLGGSEKLFF.

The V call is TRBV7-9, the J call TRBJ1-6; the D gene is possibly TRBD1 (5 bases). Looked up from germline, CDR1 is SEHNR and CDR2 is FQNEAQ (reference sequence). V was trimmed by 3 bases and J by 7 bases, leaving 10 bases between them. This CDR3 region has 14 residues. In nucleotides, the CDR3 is TGTGCCAGCAGCTTGGGGGTTGGGAATTCACCCCTCCACTTT. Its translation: CASSLGVGNSPLHF.

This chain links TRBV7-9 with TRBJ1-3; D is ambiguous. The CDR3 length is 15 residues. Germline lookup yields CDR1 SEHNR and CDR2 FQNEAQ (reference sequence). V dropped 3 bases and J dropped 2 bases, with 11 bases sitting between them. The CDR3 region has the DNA TGTGCCAGCAGCTTGGCAGCCAACCCTGGAAACACCATATATTTT. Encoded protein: CASSLAANPGNTIYF.

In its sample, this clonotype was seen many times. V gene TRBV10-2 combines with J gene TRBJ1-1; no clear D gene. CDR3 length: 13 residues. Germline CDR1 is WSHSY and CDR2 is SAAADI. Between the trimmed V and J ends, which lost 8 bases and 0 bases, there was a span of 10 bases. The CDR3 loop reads CASGRNMNTEAFF. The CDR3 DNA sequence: TGCGCCAGCGGTAGGAACATGAACACTGAAGCTTTCTTT.

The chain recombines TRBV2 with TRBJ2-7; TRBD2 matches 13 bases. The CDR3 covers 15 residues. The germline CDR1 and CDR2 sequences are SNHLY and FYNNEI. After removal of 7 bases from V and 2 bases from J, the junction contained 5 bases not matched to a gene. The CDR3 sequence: CASTLGLAGTYEQYF. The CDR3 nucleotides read TGTGCCAGCACCCTGGGACTAGCGGGGACCTACGAGCAGTACTTC.

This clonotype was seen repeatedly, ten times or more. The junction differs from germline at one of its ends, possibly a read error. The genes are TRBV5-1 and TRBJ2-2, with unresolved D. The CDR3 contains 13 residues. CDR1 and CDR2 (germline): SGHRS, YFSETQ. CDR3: CASSLIDTGELFF. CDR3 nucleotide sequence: TGTGCCAGCAGCTTAATAGACACCGGGGAGCTGTTTTTT.

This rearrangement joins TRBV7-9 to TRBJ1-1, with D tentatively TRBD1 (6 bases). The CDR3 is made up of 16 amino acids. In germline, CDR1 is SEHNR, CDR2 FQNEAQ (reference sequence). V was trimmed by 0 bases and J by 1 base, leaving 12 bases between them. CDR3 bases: TGTGCCAGCAGCTTAGCTGATCCGGACAGGAACACTGAAGCTTTCTTT. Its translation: CASSLADPDRNTEAFF.

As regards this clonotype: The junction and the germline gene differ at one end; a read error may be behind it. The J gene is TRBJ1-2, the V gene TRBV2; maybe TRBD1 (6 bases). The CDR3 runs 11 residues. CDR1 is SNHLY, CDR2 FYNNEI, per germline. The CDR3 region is CASIRGEGYTF. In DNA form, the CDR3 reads TGTGCTAGCATAAGGGGGGAAGGCTACACCTTC.

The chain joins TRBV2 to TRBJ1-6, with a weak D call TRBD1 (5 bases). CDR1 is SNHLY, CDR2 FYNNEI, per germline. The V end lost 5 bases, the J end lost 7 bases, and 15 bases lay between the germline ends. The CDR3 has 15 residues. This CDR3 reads CASSLAGGSNSPLHF. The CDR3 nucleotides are TGTGCCAGCAGTTTAGCGGGGGGGAGCAATTCACCCCTCCACTTT.